This TCR beta chain emerged from a study of blood T cells in healthy people across ages. Worth noting for this clonotype: The antigen is unknown.

Study-wide findings and caveats: Naive CD4+ cells and diversity were both higher in long-lived donors than in aged donors. Diversity estimated from one million T cells was considered an underestimate.

V gave up 4 bases and J gave up 10 bases; unmatched junction bases: 13. The CDR3 consists of 15 residues. In germline, CDR1 is LGHDT, CDR2 YNNKEL (reference sequence). The use of a sample-barcoded 5' primer and a J-beta primer mix characterized a second PCR of roughly 6 to 12 cycles. Template switching added a 12-random-nucleotide identifier to every cDNA molecule. TCRdb re-derived calls from the 5' RACE reads in MiXCR, one entry per CDR3 protein. The sample yields fewer than 1,000,000 distinct CDR3 sequences, about 42% seen once. The rearrangement uses TRBV3-1 and TRBJ2-1; 7 bases line up with TRBD1. Source material: blood. The sequence was obtained from a man aged 55 to 70 in good health. The DNA of the CDR3 is TGTGCCAGCAGCCCAACGGGAAGGGGGCCCTACGAGCAGTTCTTC. It yields the protein CASSPTGRGPYEQFF.